The clone carrying this T cell receptor (beta chain) was counted many times. The CDR3 covers 16 residues. Germline trimming cut 2 bases from V and 2 bases from J; bases unmatched to any gene: 8. CDR1 is SGHTS, CDR2 YDEGEE, per germline. These data come from a study of T-cell reconstitution after alpha-beta-depleted transplantation in children. Unique molecular identifiers were incorporated during preparation of the TCRbeta library. TCRdb processed the PCR reads anew with MiXCR; each CDR3 protein has one entry. In the table there are roughly 180,000 distinct CDR3 sequences, roughly 14% of which are singletons.

This TCR was recovered from a human donor who donated a stem cell graft to a child with acute lymphoblastic leukemia. V is TRBV5-8 and J is TRBJ1-2, with 8 bases identical to TRBD1. The sample here was PBMCs from the stem cell graft donor, taken from the stem cell graft. Here the CDR3 DNA reads TGTGCCAGCAGCTTCAGAAGGACAGGGAAAAACTATGGCTACACCTTC. Amino acid sequence: CASSFRRTGKNYGYTF.